Given below is one TCR beta chain in context. Its target is not known. In germline, CDR1 is LGHNA, CDR2 YSLEER. The CDR3 is 13 residues long. The junction had 9 bases not matched to a gene; V was cut back by 3 bases and J by 11 bases. The sample originates from a study of identifying expanded T cells in peripheral blood. Study-wide results and caveats: Variance in clone template counts between roughly 2-week samples significantly increased with total template count across all healthy donors. Differentially abundant clones: approximately 1.3 between replicates, 15 to 17 at two to three weeks, roughly 18 at four.

Healthy donors had no documented immune events, such as infections, while sampled. Assay: immunoSEQ multiplex PCR; the TCRdb copy retains only in-frame clones and omits some. The table lists 95,000 to 100,000 clones, roughly 85% of them singletons, with roughly 15% in the top ten. The sequence was obtained from a person aged 18 to 75 in good health. The material sequenced was blood. V and J are TRBV4-3 and TRBJ1-1; the match to TRBD1 covers 7 bases. CDR3 nucleotide sequence: TGCGCCAGCAGCCAGGCAGGTGGCAGGGGGGCTTTCTTT. This gives the protein CASSQAGGRGAFF.